This T cell receptor (beta chain) was retrieved from a study of Ad26.COV2.S vaccination and SARS-CoV-2 variants. Whole-study results and caveats: While placebo recipients had lower spike-specific TCR breadth, vaccine recipients had more.

Treatment reported: roughly 19 received Ad26.COV2.S at low or high dose, single or two shots; roughly 5 received placebo; per-sample allocation not given. Specimen acquisition occurred on day 63 following the initial vaccine or placebo injection. Some clones are missing from TCRdb's copy, which holds only in-frame ones; the method was immunoSEQ multiplex PCR. The table records about 410,000 clones, approximately 89% of them present only once. V lost 2 bases, J lost 3 bases, and 10 bases lay in between. There are 14 residues in the CDR3. CDR1 and CDR2 from the germline V gene are MNHNS and SASEGT. As for this clone: Its antigen is unknown.

The V call is TRBV6-1, the J call TRBJ1-1; D is undetermined. The clonotype was recovered from a person between 18 and 60 years old who received the Ad26.COV2.S COVID-19 vaccine or a placebo. This sample comprised peripheral blood, obtained in a trial of Ad26.COV2.S vaccine versus placebo. The CDR3 sequence: CASSEFAGDTEAFF. CDR3 sequence (DNA): TGTGCCAGCAGTGAATTCGCGGGTGACACTGAAGCTTTCTTT.